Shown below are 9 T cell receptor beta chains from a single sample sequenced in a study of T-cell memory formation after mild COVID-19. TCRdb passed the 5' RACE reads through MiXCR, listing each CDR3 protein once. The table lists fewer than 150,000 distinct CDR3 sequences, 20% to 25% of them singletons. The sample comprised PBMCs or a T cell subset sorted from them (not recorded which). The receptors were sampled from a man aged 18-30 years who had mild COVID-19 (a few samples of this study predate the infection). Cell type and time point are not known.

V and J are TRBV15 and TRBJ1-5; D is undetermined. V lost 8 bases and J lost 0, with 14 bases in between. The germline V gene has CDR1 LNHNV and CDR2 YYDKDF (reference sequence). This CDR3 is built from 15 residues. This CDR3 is CATATERYSNQPQHF. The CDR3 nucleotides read TGTGCCACCGCGACTGAAAGGTATAGCAATCAGCCCCAGCATTTT.

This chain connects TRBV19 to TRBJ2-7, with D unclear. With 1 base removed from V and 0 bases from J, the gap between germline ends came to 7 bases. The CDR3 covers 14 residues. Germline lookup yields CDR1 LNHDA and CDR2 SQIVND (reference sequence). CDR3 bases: TGTGCCAGTAGTATAGCACAGAACTCCTACGAGCAGTACTTC. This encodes CASSIAQNSYEQYF.

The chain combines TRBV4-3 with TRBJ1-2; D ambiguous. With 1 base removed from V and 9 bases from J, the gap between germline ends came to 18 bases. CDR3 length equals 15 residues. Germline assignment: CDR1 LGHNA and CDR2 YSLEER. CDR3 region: CASSQVYSVDTRYTF. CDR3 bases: TGCGCCAGCAGCCAAGTCTACAGCGTTGATACCCGCTACACCTTC.

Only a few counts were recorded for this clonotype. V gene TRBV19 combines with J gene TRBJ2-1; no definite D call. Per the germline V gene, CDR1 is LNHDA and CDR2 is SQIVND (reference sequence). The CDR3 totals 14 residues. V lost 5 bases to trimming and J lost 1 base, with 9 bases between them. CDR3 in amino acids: CASSASYSYNEQFF. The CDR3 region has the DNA TGTGCCAGTAGTGCGTCCTATTCCTACAATGAGCAGTTCTTC.

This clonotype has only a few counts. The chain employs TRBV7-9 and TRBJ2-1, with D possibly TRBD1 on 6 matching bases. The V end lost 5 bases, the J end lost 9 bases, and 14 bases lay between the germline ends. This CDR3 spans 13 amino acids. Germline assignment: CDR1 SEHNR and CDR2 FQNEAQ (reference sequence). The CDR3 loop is CASSTRGVGEQFF. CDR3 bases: TGTGCCAGCAGCACCAGGGGAGTCGGTGAGCAGTTCTTC. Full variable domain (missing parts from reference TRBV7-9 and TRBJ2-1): DTGVSQNPRHKITKRGQNVTFRCDPISEHNRLYWYRQTLGQGPEFLTYFQNEAQLEKSRLLSDRFSAERPKGSFSTLEIQRTEQGDSAMYLCASSTRGVGEQFFGPGTRLTVL.

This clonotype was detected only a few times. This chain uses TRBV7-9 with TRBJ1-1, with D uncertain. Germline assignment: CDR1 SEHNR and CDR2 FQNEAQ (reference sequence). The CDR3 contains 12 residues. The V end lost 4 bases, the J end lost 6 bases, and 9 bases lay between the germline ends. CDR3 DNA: TGTGCCAGCAGCTCGCGGATCGCTGAAGCTTTCTTT. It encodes CASSSRIAEAFF.

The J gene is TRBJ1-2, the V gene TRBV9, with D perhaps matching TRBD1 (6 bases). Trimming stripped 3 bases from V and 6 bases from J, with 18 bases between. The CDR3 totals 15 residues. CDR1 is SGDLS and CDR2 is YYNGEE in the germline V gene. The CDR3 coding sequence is TGTGCCAGCAGCGCCGATGGGGGCGATAGAAATGGCTACACCTTC. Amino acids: CASSADGGDRNGYTF.

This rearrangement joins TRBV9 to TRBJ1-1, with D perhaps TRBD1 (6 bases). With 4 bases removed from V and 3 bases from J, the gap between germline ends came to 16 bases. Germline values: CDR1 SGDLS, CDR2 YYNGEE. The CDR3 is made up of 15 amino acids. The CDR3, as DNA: TGTGCCAGCAGCCCCACGGGGAGGGGGGACACTGAAGCTTTCTTT. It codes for CASSPTGRGDTEAFF.

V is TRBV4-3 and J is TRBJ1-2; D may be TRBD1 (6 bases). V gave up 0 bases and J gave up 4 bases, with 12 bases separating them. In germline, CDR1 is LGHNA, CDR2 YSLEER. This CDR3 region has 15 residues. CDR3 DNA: TGCGCCAGCAGCCAAGATGCAGGGGTCCTCTATGGCTACACCTTC. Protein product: CASSQDAGVLYGYTF.